A single sample gave rise to the 20 T cell receptor beta chains below, sequenced in a study of T cells in Graves' hyperthyroidism and ophthalmopathy. Amplification yielded TCR beta CDR3 regions, with RNA transcripts as the source. The TCR CDR3 first-round RT-PCR relied on the HTBI primer set. TCRdb re-called the multiplex PCR reads with MiXCR, one entry per CDR3 protein. Of about 530,000 distinct CDR3 sequences listed, approximately 17% are singletons. The sample comprised blood. The receptor set was obtained from a woman aged 18-29 years with Graves' ophthalmopathy.

Many counts were recorded for this clonotype. CDR3 protein: CAWSHLETSGRIEQYF. The CDR3 bases are TGTGCCTGGAGCCATTTGGAGACTAGCGGGAGGATTGAGCAGTACTTC. The chain joins TRBV30 to TRBJ2-7; 13 bases agree with TRBD2. With 3 bases clipped from V and 7 bases from J, the junction kept 12 bases outside the gene matches. CDR1 is GTSNPN and CDR2 is SVGIG in the germline V gene (reference sequence). CDR3 size: 16 residues.

This clonotype was found a few times. The chain has TRBV25-1 and TRBJ2-3; no firm D call. The V end was cut by 3 bases, the J end by 7 bases, with 5 bases between. This CDR3 comprises 11 residues. Per germline, CDR1 MGHDK and CDR2 SYGVNS. The CDR3 region is CASSDRNTQYF. The CDR3 DNA follows: TGTGCCAGCAGTGACCGTAATACGCAGTATTTT.

This clonotype was seen many times. The rearrangement joins TRBV7-9 to TRBJ2-1; D possibly corresponds to TRBD1 (6 bases). CDR1 is SEHNR and CDR2 is FQNEAQ in the germline V gene (reference sequence). V lost 6 bases and J lost 0, with 18 bases in between. This CDR3 has 17 residues. CDR3 residues: CASRSYLQGSSYNEQFF. DNA of the CDR3: TGTGCCAGCAGATCCTATTTACAGGGAAGCTCCTACAATGAGCAGTTCTTC.

V and J are TRBV28 and TRBJ1-4, with D maybe TRBD1 (5 bases). Per the germline V gene, CDR1 is MDHEN and CDR2 is SYDVKM. CDR3 length equals 16 residues. Trimming removed 1 base at V and 0 bases at J, with 9 bases between. CDR3 in amino acids: CASSLSGGTTNEKLFF. The CDR3 DNA reads TGTGCCAGCAGTTTATCCGGGGGAACAACTAATGAAAAACTGTTTTTT.

Only a few counts were recorded for this clonotype. The chain links TRBV4-1 to TRBJ2-7, with D possibly TRBD2 on 6 matching bases. This CDR3 is 14 amino acids long. V was trimmed by 1 base and J by 7 bases, leaving 14 bases between them. Germline-derived CDR1 and CDR2 are MGHRA and YSYEKL. The chain's CDR3 is CASSQGGTGGEQYF. In DNA, the CDR3 is TGCGCCAGCAGCCAAGGCGGGACGGGCGGGGAGCAGTACTTC.

This clonotype was seen more than once but under ten times. CDR3 in amino acids: CASGLAERRGSDGYTF. The CDR3 nucleotides read TGTGCTAGTGGTTTGGCCGAGCGTCGGGGGTCCGATGGCTACACCTTC. The J gene is TRBJ1-2, the V gene TRBV12-5, with D perhaps matching TRBD1 (5 bases). The germline V gene has CDR1 LGHNT and CDR2 FRNRAP. V lost 1 base and J lost 6, with 18 bases in between. The length of the CDR3 is 16 residues.

This sequence joins TRBV9 and TRBJ1-2, with 9 bases that match TRBD1. The V gene's germline CDR1 is SGDLS and CDR2 YYNGEE. J gave up 8 bases and V 2 bases, and 19 bases lay outside the gene matches. This CDR3 is 18 amino acids long. As DNA, the CDR3 is TGTGCCAGCAGCGTCAGGGACAGGGTGAACCCACATGGGGGAGGCTACACCTTC. Translating it yields CASSVRDRVNPHGGGYTF.

At least ten counts were recorded for this clonotype. The rearrangement uses TRBV30 and TRBJ1-2; D gene uncertain. Trimming removed 4 bases from V and 8 bases from J, with 14 bases in between. The CDR3 consists of 12 residues. Per the germline V gene, CDR1 is GTSNPN and CDR2 is SVGIG (reference sequence). The CDR3 protein is CAWKAETGGYTF. The CDR3 coding sequence is TGTGCCTGGAAGGCGGAAACGGGGGGCTACACCTTC.

With respect to this clonotype: This sequence may be a read error, since a much larger clone differs from it by one base. The CDR3 carries no conserved terminal phenylalanine or tryptophan, so it likely arises from a read error. The chain has TRBV20-1 and TRBJ1-2; 7 bases are shared with TRBD1. From germline, CDR1 is DFQATT and CDR2 SNEGSKA (reference sequence). The CDR3 is 13 amino acids. Losses at the gene ends were 5 bases for V and 3 bases for J; bases not matched to a gene: 6. The CDR3 loop is CSAYDRDHYGYTL. CDR3 in DNA: TGCAGTGCTTATGACAGGGACCACTATGGCTACACCCTC.

Many counts were recorded for this clonotype. The gene calls are TRBV12-3 or TRBV12-4 and TRBJ2-1; 9 bases are a match to TRBD1. CDR3 length: 13 residues. V lost 7 bases and J lost 3; bases outside the gene matches: 1. This CDR3 is CASMGQGYNEQFF. In nucleotides, the CDR3 is TGTGCCAGCATGGGACAGGGCTACAATGAGCAGTTCTTC.

This clonotype was observed at least ten times. This chain connects TRBV12-3 or TRBV12-4 to TRBJ2-7; D ambiguous. V shed 2 bases and J shed 5 bases, with 7 bases lying between them. The CDR3 has 12 amino acids. CDR3 coding DNA: TGTGCCAGCAGTTTAATGGGAAACGAGCAGTACTTC. It yields the protein CASSLMGNEQYF.

This clonotype appeared many times. The chain carries TRBV20-1 and TRBJ1-2; tentatively, D is TRBD1 (5 bases). The CDR3 covers 14 residues. Looked up from germline, CDR1 is DFQATT and CDR2 is SNEGSKA (reference sequence). Trimming pared 5 bases from V and 0 bases from J, leaving 13 bases between. This chain's CDR3 is CSADSRTSNYGYTF. CDR3 DNA sequence: TGCAGTGCTGATAGCAGGACATCTAACTATGGCTACACCTTC.

This clonotype has ten or more counts. V usage is TRBV10-3 and J usage is TRBJ1-1, with D unresolved. The germline V gene encodes CDR1 ENHRY and CDR2 SYGVKD. Trimming stripped 4 bases from V and 1 base from J, with 13 bases between. The CDR3 sequence is 15 residues long. The CDR3: CAISGTPTGNTEAFF. The CDR3 DNA reads TGTGCCATCAGTGGGACTCCGACGGGGAACACTGAAGCTTTCTTT.

This clonotype was counted ten times or more. This rearrangement joins TRBV20-1 to TRBJ1-1, with TRBD1 matching 7 bases. V shed 3 bases, J shed 0 bases, and the junction held 7 bases outside the gene matches. The CDR3 has 15 residues. Germline values: CDR1 DFQATT, CDR2 SNEGSKA (reference sequence). CDR3 sequence: CSASPAGTVNTEAFF. CDR3 nucleotide sequence: TGCAGTGCTAGCCCCGCTGGGACAGTGAACACTGAAGCTTTCTTT.

This clonotype turned up a few times. V gene TRBV7-3 combines with J gene TRBJ2-2, with 9 bases that match TRBD1. Germline values: CDR1 SGHTA, CDR2 FQGTGA. The V and J ends lost 2 bases and 4 bases, in that order; junction bases with no gene match: 8. This CDR3 has 17 residues. CDR3 sequence (DNA): TGTGCCAGCAGCTTAGATACAGGGGGCGTGGGCACCGGGGAGCTGTTTTTT. Protein product: CASSLDTGGVGTGELFF.

This rearrangement joins TRBV5-8 to TRBJ2-7; D possibly corresponds to TRBD1 (6 bases). V was shortened by 4 bases and J by 3 bases, with 17 bases between the two germline ends. The CDR3 covers 15 residues. Germline V gives CDR1 SGHTS, CDR2 YDEGEE. Here the CDR3 reads CASSHDIGGLYEQYF. DNA of the CDR3: TGTGCCAGCAGCCATGACATAGGGGGTCTCTACGAGCAGTACTTC.

This clonotype was seen repeatedly, ten times or more. The chain links TRBV24-1 to TRBJ1-4; D remains unclear. V was shortened by 2 bases and J by 1 base, with 7 bases between the two germline ends. Germline CDR1 KGHDR, CDR2 SFDVKD. The CDR3 has 15 residues. CDR3 nucleotides: TGTGCCACCAGTGATTCGGGCGGAACTAATGAAAAACTGTTTTTT. Translation gives CATSDSGGTNEKLFF.

This clonotype was seen at least ten times. The rearrangement links TRBV30 to TRBJ1-2; no clear D. Between the trimmed V and J ends, which lost 1 base and 7 bases, there was a span of 4 bases. The CDR3 has 10 residues. Looked up from germline, CDR1 is GTSNPN and CDR2 is SVGIG (reference sequence). The CDR3 protein is CAWSAIGYTF. The CDR3 DNA is TGTGCCTGGAGTGCAATTGGCTACACCTTC.

This clonotype was recorded a few times. V is TRBV20-1 and J is TRBJ1-3; the D is unclear. The ends were cut back, 6 bases at V and 4 bases at J, with 16 bases in the middle. The CDR3 has 14 residues. The germline V gene encodes CDR1 DFQATT and CDR2 SNEGSKA (reference sequence). The chain's CDR3 is CSAPARGSGNTIYF. For the CDR3, the DNA is TGCAGTGCCCCCGCTCGGGGTTCAGGAAACACCATATATTTT.

This clonotype was seen a few times. This chain connects TRBV5-1 to TRBJ2-3, with 10 bases matching TRBD2. Trimming cost V 0 bases and J 0 bases; bases outside gene matches: 10. This CDR3 contains 19 residues. Per the germline V gene, CDR1 is SGHRS and CDR2 is YFSETQ. As DNA, the CDR3 is TGCGCCAGCAGCTTGGCCGGGGCTAGCGGGAGTGGGAGCACAGATACGCAGTATTTT. It specifies CASSLAGASGSGSTDTQYF.